These 24 T cell receptor beta chains were sequenced from one sample in a study of blood T cell repertoires in COVID-19. Clones were read by immunoSEQ multiplex PCR, and TCRdb kept only the in-frame ones, dropping some. Here the sample spans roughly 49,000 clones, over 80% being singletons. Sequencing was performed on peripheral blood. The receptors were sampled from a man aged 45-65 years with acute or convalescent COVID-19.

V and J are TRBV21-1 and TRBJ1-4. TRBV21-1 constitutes a pseudogene. CDR3 length equals 13 residues. Written as DNA, the CDR3 is TGTGCCAGCAGCAAAGAAAGAGCCGAAAAACTGTTTTTT. It translates to CASSKERAEKLFF.

This sequence joins TRBV18 and TRBJ2-2; 15 nucleotides agree with TRBD2. This CDR3 comprises 19 residues. Germline CDR1 reads KGHSH; CDR2 reads LQKENI. V lost 0 bases and J lost 3; bases outside the gene matches: 5. CDR3 protein: CASSPPGLAGGPYTGELFF. The CDR3 region has the DNA TGTGCCAGCTCACCACCCGGACTAGCGGGAGGGCCATACACCGGGGAGCTGTTTTTT.

The chain has TRBV4-3 and TRBJ2-3; a weak D match, TRBD1 (6 bases). Germline V gene data show CDR1 as LGHNA and CDR2 as YSLEER. This CDR3 comprises 16 residues. Trimming removed 1 base from V and 3 bases from J, with 14 bases in between. CDR3 DNA: TGCGCCAGCAGCCAAGTTACGCAGGGGCGGACAGATACGCAGTATTTT. Its protein product is CASSQVTQGRTDTQYF.

This chain uses TRBV5-6 with TRBJ1-5; D uncertain. The CDR3 extends over 15 amino acids. Trimming removed 2 bases from V and 0 bases from J, with 9 bases in between. In germline, CDR1 is SGHDT, CDR2 YYEEEE. The CDR3 DNA is TGTGCCAGCAGCTTACTCCGGGATAGCAATCAGCCCCAGCATTTT. This codes for CASSLLRDSNQPQHF.

The V gene is TRBV27, the J gene TRBJ1-4; 10 bases match TRBD1. This CDR3 spans 13 amino acids. After removal of 8 bases from V and 8 bases from J, the junction contained 5 bases not matched to a gene. CDR1 is MNHEY and CDR2 is SMNVEV in the germline V gene (reference sequence). CDR3: CASGTGVREKLFF. In DNA form, the CDR3 reads TGTGCCAGCGGGACAGGGGTCAGGGAAAAACTGTTTTTT. Complete variable domain (other parts from reference TRBV27 and TRBJ1-4): EAQVTQNPRYLITVTGKKLTVTCSQNMNHEYMSWYRQDPGLGLRQIYYSMNVEVTDKGDVPEGYKVSRKEKRNFPLILESPSPNQTSLYFCASGTGVREKLFFGSGTQLSVL.

This sequence joins TRBV3-1 (or the pseudogene TRBV3-2) and TRBJ1-3; 8 nucleotides align to TRBD1. The CDR3 has 15 amino acids. V trimming: 4 bases; J trimming: 1 base; junction bases outside the gene matches: 3. Germline V gives CDR1 LGHDT, CDR2 YNNKEL (reference sequence). CDR3 in DNA: TGTGCCAGCAGCCGCAGACAGGGGTCTGGAAACACCATATATTTT. Its translation: CASSRRQGSGNTIYF.

The rearrangement uses TRBV24-1 and TRBJ1-5; 10 nucleotides align to TRBD1. CDR1 and CDR2 from the germline V gene are KGHDR and SFDVKD. This CDR3 spans 17 amino acids. With 8 bases clipped from V and 6 bases from J, the junction kept 15 bases outside the gene matches. The CDR3 loop reads CATNNPGQGKLLQPQHF. Here the CDR3 DNA reads TGTGCCACCAACAACCCGGGACAGGGGAAACTTCTTCAGCCCCAGCATTTT.

The chain uses TRBV29-1 and TRBJ1-1; tentative D call: TRBD1 (5 bases). CDR1 is SQVTM, CDR2 ANQGSEA, per germline. The CDR3 is 12 amino acids. In nucleotides, the CDR3 is TGCAGTGCCGCCGGGGGGAACACTGAAGCTTTCTTT. Amino acid sequence: CSAAGGNTEAFF.

This clone has only one observation. The V gene is TRBV7-2, the J gene TRBJ2-7, with a tentative D call TRBD1 (6 bases). Germline V gene lookup returns CDR1 SGHTA and CDR2 FQGNSA. The ends were cut back, 5 bases at V and 3 bases at J, with 14 bases in the middle. There are 14 residues in the CDR3. For the CDR3, the DNA is TGTGCCAGCAGCGCGAGGTCCAGGGGCTACGAGCAGTACTTC. Translating gives CASSARSRGYEQYF.

V and J are TRBV4-3 and TRBJ2-3; D is possibly TRBD2 (6 bases). The CDR3 is made up of 16 amino acids. Trimming took off 1 base at V and 2 bases at J, with 13 bases between the two ends. The germline CDR1 and CDR2 sequences are LGHNA and YSLEER. The CDR3 here is CASSQGIGGFTDTQYF. Written as DNA, the CDR3 is TGCGCCAGCAGCCAAGGGATCGGGGGATTCACAGATACGCAGTATTTT.

This clone was observed a single time. This chain uses TRBV5-8 with TRBJ1-3; TRBD1 aligns across 8 bases. J was trimmed by 1 base and V by 6 bases; bases with no gene match: 9. The germline CDR1 and CDR2 sequences are SGHTS and YDEGEE. The CDR3 extends over 16 amino acids. The CDR3 protein is CASNVRQGKSGNTIYF. As DNA, the CDR3 is TGTGCCAGCAACGTAAGACAGGGGAAATCTGGAAACACCATATATTTT.

V gene TRBV4-1 combines with J gene TRBJ2-7, with 12 bases that match TRBD2. CDR1 is MGHRA and CDR2 is YSYEKL in the germline V gene. This CDR3 contains 16 residues. Trimming at V came to 4 bases and at J to 2 bases, leaving 6 bases not matched to a gene. CDR3 region: CASSPGLAGTPYEQYF. The CDR3 DNA reads TGCGCCAGCAGCCCTGGACTAGCGGGGACACCCTACGAGCAGTACTTC.

The genes are TRBV28 and TRBJ1-6; D call uncertain. Germline loops: CDR1 MDHEN, CDR2 SYDVKM. This CDR3 contains 14 residues. V was pared by 5 bases and J by 10 bases, with 15 bases between. The CDR3 reads CASSTLVGGSPLHF. CDR3 DNA sequence: TGTGCCAGCAGTACGTTGGTCGGCGGATCACCCCTCCACTTT.

As DNA, the CDR3 is TGTGCCAGCAGTTTATCAGGCCTAGCGGGGGGGGGAGAGACCCAGTACTTC. This codes for CASSLSGLAGGGETQYF. The rearrangement links TRBV27 to TRBJ2-5; 12 nucleotides align to TRBD2. The CDR3 is 17 residues long. CDR1 MNHEY and CDR2 SMNVEV come from the germline V gene (reference sequence). The junction had 6 bases not matched to a gene; V was cut back by 0 bases and J by 4 bases.

The chain carries TRBV11-2 and TRBJ1-1; D unclear. Trimming took 2 bases from V and 1 from J, leaving 8 bases between them. Germline lookup yields CDR1 SGHAT and CDR2 FQNNGV. The CDR3 contains 14 residues. As DNA, the CDR3 is TGTGCCAGCAGCTTATTTTCAGGGAACACTGAAGCTTTCTTT. Amino acid sequence: CASSLFSGNTEAFF.

The chain employs TRBV3-1 (or the pseudogene TRBV3-2) and TRBJ1-6; no reliable D call. Germline-derived CDR1 and CDR2 are LGHDT and YNNKEL (reference sequence). This CDR3 region has 14 residues. V was cut by 1 base and J by 5 bases, with 6 bases left in between. The CDR3 here is CASSQGGNNSPLHF. CDR3 coding DNA: TGTGCCAGCAGCCAAGGAGGGAATAATTCACCCCTCCACTTT.

This clone was seen only a few times. The chain employs TRBV5-4 and TRBJ2-1; 12 bases agree with TRBD2. This CDR3 spans 16 amino acids. Trimming cost V 6 bases and J 3 bases; bases outside gene matches: 7. Germline V CDR1 and CDR2: SGHNT, YYREEE (reference sequence). This chain's CDR3 is CASTKRTSGNYNEQFF. The CDR3, as DNA: TGTGCCAGCACCAAAAGGACTAGCGGGAACTACAATGAGCAGTTCTTC.

The chain couples TRBV5-6 to TRBJ1-2; the D gene is possibly TRBD1 (5 bases). The germline gives CDR1 SGHDT, CDR2 YYEEEE. V dropped 0 bases and J dropped 7 bases, with 16 bases sitting between them. CDR3 length equals 15 residues. CDR3 bases: TGTGCCAGCAGCTTGGTTAGGGTCAGGGTAGCTGGCTACACCTTC. Translating it yields CASSLVRVRVAGYTF.

The DNA of the CDR3 is TGTGCCGGACAGGGGCCCCCTGGGTATGGCTACACCTTC. This sequence encodes CAGQGPPGYGYTF. The V gene is TRBV2, the J gene TRBJ1-2; 9 bases agree with TRBD1. The CDR3 contains 13 residues. Looked up from germline, CDR1 is SNHLY and CDR2 is FYNNEI. V lost 11 bases and J lost 5; bases outside the gene matches: 9.

The V and J genes are TRBV2 and TRBJ2-1; 11 bases match TRBD2. Looked up from germline, CDR1 is SNHLY and CDR2 is FYNNEI. Unmatched junction bases numbered 3, after V lost 5 bases and J lost 6 bases. The CDR3 runs to 14 residues. The CDR3 reads CASSRLAGINEQFF. CDR3 nucleotide sequence: TGTGCCAGCAGTAGACTAGCGGGAATCAATGAGCAGTTCTTC.

This rearrangement joins TRBV5-4 to TRBJ2-7; perhaps TRBD2 as D (6 bases). The CDR3 is 15 residues long. Trimming removed 4 bases at V and 2 bases at J, with 16 bases between. Germline CDR1 is SGHNT and CDR2 is YYREEE (reference sequence). In DNA form, the CDR3 reads TGTGCCAGCAGCGGCTATTATAGCGGTGCCTACGAGCAGTACTTC. Translation: CASSGYYSGAYEQYF.

This chain links TRBV5-1 with TRBJ1-4; tentative D call: TRBD1 (5 bases). V lost 7 bases, J lost 3 bases, and 10 bases lay in between. The length of the CDR3 is 13 residues. Germline CDR1 SGHRS, CDR2 YFSETQ. The CDR3 DNA is TGCGCCAGCGCCGGGACTTCTAATGAAAAACTGTTTTTT. Translated: CASAGTSNEKLFF.

This clone has just one count. DNA for the CDR3: TGTGCCAGCAGTTATTCTAACCCGAACACTGAAGCTTTCTTT. Translated: CASSYSNPNTEAFF. The V gene is TRBV6-5, the J gene TRBJ1-1; D gene uncertain. This CDR3 region has 14 residues. V dropped 3 bases and J dropped 1 base, with 9 bases sitting between them. From germline, CDR1 is MNHEY and CDR2 SVGAGI.

This chain uses TRBV4-1 with TRBJ2-1, with D unclear. Trimming took 4 bases from V and 5 from J, leaving 12 bases between them. This CDR3 has 14 amino acids. Looked up from germline, CDR1 is MGHRA and CDR2 is YSYEKL. The CDR3 protein is CASSPALRDNEQFF. Here the CDR3 DNA reads TGCGCCAGCAGCCCGGCTCTACGGGACAATGAGCAGTTCTTC.